This T cell receptor beta chain was recorded in a study of blood T cell repertoires in COVID-19. Participants' own reports of clinical history determined their cohort assignment. Measured with immunoSEQ multiplex PCR; TCRdb has only the in-frame clones, and not every one. The sample comprises 200,000 to 300,000 clones, approximately 86% of which are singletons, and about 3.3% rests with the top ten. The V gene end was trimmed by 5 bases and the J gene end by 0 bases; junction bases not matched to a gene: 2. CDR1 SGHTA and CDR2 FQGTGA come from the germline V gene. The CDR3 covers 15 residues. The chain recombines TRBV7-3 with TRBJ2-2; TRBD2 matches at 8 bases. The clonotype comes from a woman aged 35 to 49 with acute COVID-19. The specimen sequenced was PBMCs or T cells enriched from blood (not recorded which). The CDR3 region is CASSLAGANTGELFF. The DNA of the CDR3 is TGTGCCAGCAGCCTAGCGGGTGCGAACACCGGGGAGCTGTTTTTT.